Below are 11 T cell receptor beta chains sequenced from a single sample in a study of regulatory T cells in long-lasting Graves disease. Combining iRepertoire HTBI primers with Arm-PCR of CDR3 regions, the authors built TCR beta libraries. TCRdb itself ran the multiplex PCR reads through MiXCR, one entry per CDR3 protein. The sample shows about 470,000 distinct CDR3 sequences, 15% of them seen only once. Time point in this sample: newly diagnosed GD, antithyroid drugs for less than 3 months. Generation of the TCR library employed RNA extracted from PBMCs. Another study also made use of these data, one on T cells in Graves' hyperthyroidism and ophthalmopathy.

Sample: peripheral blood mononuclear cells (PBMCs), taken at new diagnosis, from a patient treated with antithyroid drugs. All receptors derive from a woman aged 30 to 39 with Graves disease.

DNA of the CDR3: TGCAGTGCTAGTGGACTAGCGGGAGAAGAAGGGCAGTTCTTC. The encoded protein is CSASGLAGEEGQFF. The chain joins TRBV20-1 to TRBJ2-5, with TRBD2 matching 13 bases. The DNA end is a closer match to TRBJ2-1, so the J assignment may be wrong. The CDR3 extends over 14 amino acids. Germline V gives CDR1 DFQATT, CDR2 SNEGSKA (reference sequence).

This chain joins TRBV2 and TRBJ1-1, with D possibly matching TRBD1 (5 bases). The CDR3 runs 12 residues. Germline CDR1 is SNHLY and CDR2 is FYNNEI. With 7 bases removed from V and 4 bases from J, the gap between germline ends came to 10 bases. The chain's CDR3 is CASTQGVTEAFF. The CDR3 bases are TGTGCCAGCACTCAAGGGGTCACTGAAGCTTTCTTT.

This chain uses TRBV29-1 with TRBJ2-1; D is unresolved. V was pared by 7 bases and J by 9 bases, with 10 bases between. Germline CDR1 SQVTM, CDR2 ANQGSEA. This CDR3 is 10 amino acids long. The chain's CDR3 is CSGLDGEQFF. Written as DNA, the CDR3 is TGCAGCGGCCTCGATGGTGAGCAGTTCTTC.

This clonotype was observed at least ten times. V is TRBV20-1 and J is TRBJ2-7; 9 bases agree with TRBD2. V lost 5 bases and J lost 3; bases outside the gene matches: 8. This CDR3 comprises 14 residues. CDR1 and CDR2 (germline): DFQATT, SNEGSKA (reference sequence). DNA for the CDR3: TGCAGTGCTTCCCTGGCGGGAGGGGACTACGAGCAGTACTTC. Residues: CSASLAGGDYEQYF.

The CDR3 DNA follows: TGTGCCATCAGTGACCTTACCCGCACCGGGGAGCTGTTTTTT. Protein: CAISDLTRTGELFF. The J gene is TRBJ2-2, the V gene TRBV10-3; D remains unclear. Trimming shortened V by 3 bases and J by 4 bases, and 9 bases separated the two germline ends. Germline V gene lookup returns CDR1 ENHRY and CDR2 SYGVKD. This CDR3 spans 14 amino acids.

There are many counts of this clonotype. The chain uses TRBV7-2 and TRBJ2-2; D possibly corresponds to TRBD1 (6 bases). Germline V gene lookup returns CDR1 SGHTA and CDR2 FQGNSA. The CDR3 has 19 residues. Deletions cut 1 base from V and 1 base from J, with 19 bases between. Here the CDR3 reads CASSLVAGAVFMNTGELFF. CDR3 DNA sequence: TGTGCCAGCAGCTTAGTGGCAGGGGCTGTATTCATGAACACCGGGGAGCTGTTTTTT.

This chain's CDR3 is CASSLGQLGPSLSNQPQHF. The CDR3, as DNA: TGCGCCAGCAGCCTAGGGCAGTTGGGCCCAAGTCTTAGCAATCAGCCCCAGCATTTT. The J gene is TRBJ1-5, the V gene TRBV4-1; D is uncertain. With 4 bases removed from V and 0 bases from J, the gap between germline ends came to 22 bases. Germline V gives CDR1 MGHRA, CDR2 YSYEKL. The CDR3 is made up of 19 amino acids.

This clonotype was seen at least ten times. The chain carries TRBV24-1 and TRBJ2-7, with D perhaps assigned TRBD1 or TRBD2 (5 bases each). The CDR3 extends over 18 amino acids. Germline CDR1 and CDR2: KGHDR and SFDVKD. V was shortened by 7 bases and J by 4 bases, with 28 bases between the two germline ends. CDR3 DNA: TGTGCCACCAGCGCCCTCAAGGCGGGCCAGGGCCCTTTGTACGAGCAGTACTTC. Residues: CATSALKAGQGPLYEQYF.

This clonotype was counted many times. The chain combines TRBV12-3 or TRBV12-4 with TRBJ2-5, with TRBD1 matching 11 bases. With 6 bases clipped from V and 5 bases from J, the junction kept 5 bases outside the gene matches. This CDR3 region has 14 residues. CDR3 nucleotide sequence: TGTGCCAGCAGCCATGGACAGGGGGCTGAGACCCAGTACTTC. It translates to CASSHGQGAETQYF.

This clonotype was found many times. The CDR3 DNA is TGTGCCAGCAGTGTTAGTCGACTCAACAACAATGAGCAGTTCTTC. It encodes CASSVSRLNNNEQFF. The rearrangement joins TRBV6-1 to TRBJ2-1; D ambiguous. V was cut by 4 bases and J by 5 bases, with 15 bases left in between. This CDR3 spans 15 amino acids. Germline CDR1 and CDR2: MNHNS and SASEGT.

This clonotype was seen repeatedly, ten times or more. The V and J genes are TRBV7-8 and TRBJ2-1, with D unclear. Trimming cost V 3 bases and J 8 bases, with 5 bases left between them. CDR3 length: 11 residues. CDR1 and CDR2 (germline): SGHVS, FQNEAQ. CDR3 residues: CASSFVDEQFF. CDR3 coding DNA: TGTGCCAGCAGCTTTGTGGATGAGCAGTTCTTC.